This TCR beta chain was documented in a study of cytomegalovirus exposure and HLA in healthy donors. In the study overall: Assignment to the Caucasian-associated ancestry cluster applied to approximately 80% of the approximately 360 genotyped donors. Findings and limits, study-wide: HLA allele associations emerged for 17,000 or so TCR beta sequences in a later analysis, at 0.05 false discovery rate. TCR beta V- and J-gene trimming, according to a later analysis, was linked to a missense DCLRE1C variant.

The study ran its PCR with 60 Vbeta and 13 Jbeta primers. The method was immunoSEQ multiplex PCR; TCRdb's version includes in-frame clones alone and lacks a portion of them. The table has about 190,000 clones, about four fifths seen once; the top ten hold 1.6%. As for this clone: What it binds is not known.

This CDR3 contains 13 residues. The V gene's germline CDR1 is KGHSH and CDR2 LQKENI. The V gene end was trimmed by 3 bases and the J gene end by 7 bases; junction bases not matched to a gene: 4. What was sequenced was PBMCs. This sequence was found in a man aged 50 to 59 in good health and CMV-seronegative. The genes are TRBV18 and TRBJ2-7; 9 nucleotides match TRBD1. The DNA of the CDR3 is TGTGCCAGCTCACCGGGGACAGGGAGTGAGCAGTACTTC. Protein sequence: CASSPGTGSEQYF.